The T cell receptor beta chain described here comes from a study of T cells in Graves' hyperthyroidism and ophthalmopathy. Germline trimming cut 4 bases from V and 5 bases from J; bases unmatched to any gene: 8. Germline CDR1 SGHRS, CDR2 YFSETQ. The CDR3 is 15 amino acids. Whole-study findings and limits: Researchers found most expanded thyroid clonotypes above 0.001 in blood as well.

TCR beta CDR3 regions were amplified from RNA. HTBI primers were the set used in a first-round RT-PCR of the TCR CDR3. TCRdb itself ran the multiplex PCR reads through MiXCR, one entry per CDR3 protein. The top ten clones hold 27% of a sample with 75,000 to 100,000 distinct CDR3 sequences, about 51% of them seen once. Ten or more counts support this clonotype. As yet, its antigen is unknown. V is TRBV5-1 and J is TRBJ2-7; 11 bases fit TRBD2. The source material was blood. The source of this sequence is a woman aged 40-49 years with Graves' hyperthyroidism. In DNA form, the CDR3 reads TGCGCCAGCAGCCCTACTAGCGGGAGTCGGCACGAGCAGTACTTC. This gives the protein CASSPTSGSRHEQYF.